The 2 T cell receptor beta chains in this list originate from one sample, sequenced in a study of blood T cell repertoires in COVID-19. TCRdb's copy holds only in-frame clones and misses some; the assay was immunoSEQ multiplex PCR. The sample lists about 300,000 clones; more than 80% were seen once. The sample consisted of peripheral blood. The receptor source for this set is a woman between 50 and 59 years old with COVID-19, enrolled during active disease.

The V and J genes are TRBV2 and TRBJ2-7; the D gene is possibly TRBD1 (5 bases). Germline V gives CDR1 SNHLY, CDR2 FYNNEI. This CDR3 has 11 amino acids. V was cut by 5 bases and J by 6 bases, with 8 bases left in between. The CDR3 region is CASSKQVEQYF. Written as DNA, the CDR3 is TGTGCCAGCAGTAAACAGGTCGAGCAGTACTTC.

The chain employs TRBV18 and TRBJ2-6; TRBD1 matches at 9 bases. Per the germline V gene, CDR1 is KGHSH and CDR2 is LQKENI. The CDR3 loop spans 16 amino acids. V was pared by 6 bases and J by 3 bases, with 6 bases of the junction left unmatched. The chain's CDR3 is CASSKQGAIGANVLTF. The DNA of the CDR3 is TGTGCCAGCTCTAAACAGGGGGCTATTGGGGCCAACGTCCTGACTTTC.